The sequence of this T cell receptor (beta chain) was determined in a study of T cell changes during pregnancy in multiple sclerosis. Germline CDR1 and CDR2: SGHTS and YDEGEE. With 2 bases clipped from V and 3 bases from J, the junction kept 7 bases outside the gene matches. The CDR3 extends over 15 amino acids. Clones were read by immunoSEQ multiplex PCR, and TCRdb kept only the in-frame ones, dropping some. The sample consists of tens of thousands of clones, approximately 92% of them appearing once. The rearrangement uses TRBV5-8 and TRBJ2-7; 8 bases are a match to TRBD1. The source is a female donor with multiple sclerosis, enrolled in a pregnancy study. Sample: peripheral blood, taken after pregnancy. CDR3 nucleotide sequence: TGTGCCAGCAGCTTACGCGGGACAGGAAACTACGAGCAGTACTTC. The encoded protein is CASSLRGTGNYEQYF.